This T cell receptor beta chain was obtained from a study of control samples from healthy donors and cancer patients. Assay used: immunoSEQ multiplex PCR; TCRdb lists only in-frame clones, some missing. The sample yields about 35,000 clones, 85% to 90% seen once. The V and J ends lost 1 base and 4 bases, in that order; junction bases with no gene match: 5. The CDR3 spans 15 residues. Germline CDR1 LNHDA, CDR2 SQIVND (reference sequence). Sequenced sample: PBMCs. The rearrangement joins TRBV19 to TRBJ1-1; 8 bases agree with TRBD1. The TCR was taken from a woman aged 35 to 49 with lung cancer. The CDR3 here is CASSIGQGYSTEAFF. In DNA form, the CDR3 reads TGTGCCAGTAGTATAGGACAGGGGTATAGCACTGAAGCTTTCTTT.